These 26 T cell receptor beta chains originate from one sample sequenced in a study of blood T cell repertoires in COVID-19. This table comes from immunoSEQ multiplex PCR, and its TCRdb copy is limited to in-frame clones, with some not included. The repertoire holds fewer than 500,000 clones, with 85% to 90% as singletons. Sequenced input: PBMCs or T cells enriched from blood (not recorded which). The receptors were sampled from a man aged 25-45 years who had recovered from COVID-19.

This chain connects TRBV19 to TRBJ2-7; TRBD2 matches 13 bases. The germline CDR1 and CDR2 sequences are LNHDA and SQIVND (reference sequence). The CDR3 extends over 14 amino acids. The V segment lost 5 bases and the J segment 3 bases; nucleotides outside the gene matches: 1. The CDR3 here is CASSRTSGSYEQYF. The CDR3 region has the DNA TGTGCCAGTAGTCGGACTAGCGGGAGCTACGAGCAGTACTTC.

This sequence joins TRBV7-6 and TRBJ2-7; a possible D gene is TRBD2 (6 bases). The ends were cut back, 0 bases at V and 8 bases at J, with 14 bases in the middle. CDR3 length: 14 residues. CDR1 and CDR2 from the germline V gene are SGHVS and FNYEAQ. CDR3 bases: TGTGCCAGCAGCTTAGCCTCCGGGACTTGGAAGCAGTACTTC. Translating it yields CASSLASGTWKQYF.

The J gene is TRBJ1-4, the V gene TRBV9, with 7 bases matching TRBD1. The CDR3 contains 18 residues. Germline CDR1 and CDR2: SGDLS and YYNGEE. V lost 2 bases to trimming and J lost 4 bases; unmatched junction nucleotides: 14. This chain's CDR3 is CASSVMDRTRRDNEKLFF. CDR3 DNA sequence: TGTGCCAGCAGCGTCATGGACAGGACCCGTCGGGATAATGAAAAACTGTTTTTT.

This chain joins TRBV5-1 and TRBJ1-6, with 10 bases lining up with TRBD1. This CDR3 has 16 amino acids. CDR1 is SGHRS and CDR2 is YFSETQ in the germline V gene. Trimming removed 1 base from V and 7 bases from J; junction bases left unmatched: 5. CDR3 DNA: TGCGCCAGCAGCTTGCGTGGGGACAGGGGAAATTCACCCCTCCACTTT. Protein sequence: CASSLRGDRGNSPLHF.

This sequence joins TRBV3-1 (or the pseudogene TRBV3-2) and TRBJ2-1, with D tentatively TRBD2 (5 bases). This CDR3 contains 12 residues. Trimming shortened V by 4 bases and J by 9 bases, and 10 bases separated the two germline ends. CDR1 is LGHDT and CDR2 is YNNKEL in the germline V gene (reference sequence). CDR3 amino acids: CASSPWGVEQFF. DNA for the CDR3: TGTGCCAGCAGCCCTTGGGGAGTTGAGCAGTTCTTC.

This chain uses TRBV6-5 with TRBJ2-1, with 7 bases fitting TRBD2. The germline V gene has CDR1 MNHEY and CDR2 SVGAGI. The CDR3 is 13 residues long. V shed 6 bases and J 8 bases; nucleotides not matched to a gene: 7. The DNA for the CDR3 is TGTGCCAGCAGCCGGGACTACCCACATGAGCAGTTCTTC. It codes for CASSRDYPHEQFF.

The CDR3 protein is CASSPGQASGELFF. Written as DNA, the CDR3 is TGTGCCAGCAGCCCGGGACAGGCTTCCGGGGAGCTGTTTTTT. V usage is TRBV6-4 and J usage is TRBJ2-2; 8 bases line up with TRBD1. This CDR3 is built from 14 residues. V dropped 6 bases and J dropped 6; count of bases not matched to a gene: 6. Looked up from germline, CDR1 is MRHNA and CDR2 is SNTAGT.

The chain uses TRBV19 and TRBJ2-7, with a tentative D call TRBD1 (6 bases). The CDR3 extends over 15 amino acids. Germline V gene lookup returns CDR1 LNHDA and CDR2 SQIVND (reference sequence). Trimming removed 5 bases at V and 3 bases at J, with 17 bases between. CDR3 sequence (DNA): TGTGCCAGTAGTGTGGACAGCCGACAAGACTACGAGCAGTACTTC. Translation gives CASSVDSRQDYEQYF.

This sequence joins TRBV2 and TRBJ2-3; D is possibly TRBD2 (5 bases). Germline loops: CDR1 SNHLY, CDR2 FYNNEI. This CDR3 is 11 amino acids long. Trimming cost V 5 bases and J 10 bases, with 10 bases left between them. CDR3: CASSYIGAQYF. Written as DNA, the CDR3 is TGTGCCAGCAGTTATATCGGGGCGCAGTATTTT. The full variable domain, its missing parts supplied by reference TRBV2 and TRBJ2-3, is EPEVTQTPSHQVTQMGQEVILRCVPISNHLYFYWYRQILGQKVEFLVSFYNNEISEKSEIFDDQFSVERPDGSNFTLKIRSTKLEDSAMYFCASSYIGAQYFGPGTRLTVL.

The genes are TRBV12-3 or TRBV12-4 and TRBJ1-1, with 8 bases matching TRBD1. CDR3 length equals 13 residues. V dropped 10 bases and J dropped 1; count of bases not matched to a gene: 5. The CDR3 loop is CATRTGSNTEAFF. CDR3 nucleotides: TGTGCCACCAGGACAGGGTCGAACACTGAAGCTTTCTTT.

The chain has TRBV27 and TRBJ2-1; 8 bases fit TRBD2. The CDR3 sequence is 18 residues long. CDR1 and CDR2 (germline): MNHEY, SMNVEV (reference sequence). Trimming removed 3 bases from V and 0 bases from J; junction bases left unmatched: 10. CDR3 nucleotides: TGTGCCAGCAGTTTCAGGCTAGCGGGCCCTAGCTCCTACAATGAGCAGTTCTTC. This codes for CASSFRLAGPSSYNEQFF.

This clone is a singleton in its sample. V is TRBV24-1 and J is TRBJ2-5, with 9 bases matching TRBD1. Germline-derived CDR1 and CDR2 are KGHDR and SFDVKD. V lost 10 bases and J lost 5; bases outside the gene matches: 13. The CDR3 has 15 amino acids. The CDR3 spells CATQGQGRLLETQYF. The CDR3 region has the DNA TGTGCCACACAGGGACAGGGTCGCCTTTTGGAGACCCAGTACTTC.

A word on this clone: The sample contains more than one DNA sequence encoding this CDR3. The chain employs TRBV18 and TRBJ2-7, with TRBD1 identical over 10 bases. Germline V lookup: CDR1 KGHSH, CDR2 LQKENI. V lost 0 bases to trimming and J lost 2 bases; unmatched junction nucleotides: 1. CDR3 length equals 15 residues. CDR3: CASSPPGQGTYEQYF. CDR3 nucleotides: TGTGCCAGCTCACCACCGGGACAGGGGACCTACGAGCAGTACTTC.

V and J are TRBV5-1 and TRBJ2-5; D is undetermined. This CDR3 contains 14 residues. The ends were cut back, 0 bases at V and 0 bases at J, with 6 bases in the middle. Germline V CDR1 and CDR2: SGHRS, YFSETQ. DNA for the CDR3: TGCGCCAGCAGCTTGGCTGTGTACCAAGAGACCCAGTACTTC. It yields the protein CASSLAVYQETQYF. Combining the CDR3 with reference TRBV5-1 and TRBJ2-5 gives the whole variable domain KAGVTQTPRYLIKTRGQQVTLSCSPISGHRSVSWYQQTPGQGLQFLFEYFSETQRNKGNFPGRFSGRQFSNSRSEMNVSTLELGDSALYLCASSLAVYQETQYFGPGTRLLVL.

The chain combines TRBV5-1 with TRBJ1-2; TRBD1 matches at 10 bases. V dropped 7 bases and J dropped 7; count of bases not matched to a gene: 10. CDR3 length equals 14 residues. Looked up from germline, CDR1 is SGHRS and CDR2 is YFSETQ. The CDR3 reads CASQYPTGGFGYTF. In nucleotides, the CDR3 is TGCGCCAGCCAGTACCCGACAGGGGGCTTTGGCTACACCTTC.

The CDR3 bases are TGTGCCAGCAGTGAAGCGGTAGGGGTTTGGGTCCTCACCTCGAGGATGAACACTGAAGCTTTCTTT. Translating it yields CASSEAVGVWVLTSRMNTEAFF. The chain couples TRBV2 to TRBJ1-1, with TRBD1 as a possible D gene (5 bases). This CDR3 contains 22 residues. V shed 0 bases and J shed 0 bases, with 29 bases lying between them. The germline V gene encodes CDR1 SNHLY and CDR2 FYNNEI.

This rearrangement joins TRBV29-1 to TRBJ2-7; 9 bases align to TRBD2. V gave up 6 bases and J gave up 0 bases; unmatched junction bases: 9. The CDR3 consists of 15 residues. Germline V lookup: CDR1 SQVTM, CDR2 ANQGSEA. In nucleotides, the CDR3 is TGCAGCGTGTCCGCGGGAGCGGGGGGCTCCTACGAGCAGTACTTC. It translates to CSVSAGAGGSYEQYF.

The rearrangement uses TRBV19 and TRBJ1-1; 8 bases align to TRBD1. Germline loops: CDR1 LNHDA, CDR2 SQIVND (reference sequence). The ends lost 9 bases at V and 3 bases at J; junction bases unmatched: 6. The CDR3 runs to 13 residues. The CDR3 region is CASKGQGDTEAFF. CDR3 sequence (DNA): TGTGCCAGCAAAGGACAGGGTGACACTGAAGCTTTCTTT.

The rearrangement uses TRBV30 and TRBJ1-5, with a weak D call TRBD1 (5 bases). This CDR3 region has 13 residues. Germline CDR1 reads GTSNPN; CDR2 reads SVGIG (reference sequence). Trimming removed 0 bases from V and 6 bases from J, with 9 bases in between. CDR3 protein: CAWSVGDGQPQHF. The CDR3 region has the DNA TGTGCCTGGAGTGTAGGGGATGGTCAGCCCCAGCATTTT. Complete variable domain (other parts from reference TRBV30 and TRBJ1-5): SQTIHQWPATLVQPVGSPLSLECTVEGTSNPNLYWYRQAAGRGLQLLFYSVGIGQISSEVPQNLSASRPQDRQFILSSKKLLLSDSGFYLCAWSVGDGQPQHFGDGTRLSIL.

The CDR3 reads CASSVAGWGYTF. CDR3 in DNA: TGTGCCAGCAGCGTAGCAGGCTGGGGCTACACCTTC. V and J are TRBV9 and TRBJ1-2; no reliable D call. Germline CDR1 SGDLS, CDR2 YYNGEE. V was shortened by 0 bases and J by 8 bases, with 8 bases between the two germline ends. The CDR3 covers 12 residues.

This sequence joins TRBV10-3 and TRBJ2-1; 12 bases align to TRBD2. V gave up 5 bases and J gave up 7 bases; unmatched junction bases: 6. In germline, CDR1 is ENHRY, CDR2 SYGVKD. The CDR3 consists of 15 residues. CDR3 bases: TGTGCCATCAGTTCTAGCGGGAGGGGAGGTAATGAGCAGTTCTTC. Amino acid sequence: CAISSSGRGGNEQFF.

The CDR3 DNA reads TGTGCCAGTAGTCCCTTTTTTGACAGATCTAATGAAAAACTGTTTTTT. Its translation is CASSPFFDRSNEKLFF. V is TRBV19 and J is TRBJ1-4, with D perhaps matching TRBD1 (5 bases). This CDR3 spans 16 amino acids. Deletions cut 5 bases from V and 3 bases from J, with 16 bases between. CDR1 is LNHDA and CDR2 is SQIVND in the germline V gene (reference sequence).

The rearrangement uses TRBV11-2 and TRBJ2-7, with 9 bases that match TRBD2. The germline gives CDR1 SGHAT, CDR2 FQNNGV. The J segment lost 3 bases and the V segment lost 0 bases, leaving 6 bases of the junction unmatched. This CDR3 has 16 amino acids. CDR3 sequence: CASSLDPETSGYEQYF. The CDR3 coding sequence is TGTGCCAGCAGCTTAGATCCAGAGACTAGCGGCTACGAGCAGTACTTC.

The gene calls are TRBV12-5 and TRBJ2-1; D unclear. This CDR3 is 16 amino acids long. Germline V gene lookup returns CDR1 LGHNT and CDR2 FRNRAP. The V gene lost 0 bases and the J gene lost 3 bases, with 12 bases spanning the gap. CDR3 nucleotides: TGTGCTAGTGGTTTGGTAACTACATCCCTCTACAATGAGCAGTTCTTC. Its protein is CASGLVTTSLYNEQFF.

The V call is TRBV9, the J call TRBJ2-1, with D perhaps matching TRBD2 (6 bases). The V gene lost 6 bases and the J gene lost 5 bases, with 15 bases spanning the gap. Germline values: CDR1 SGDLS, CDR2 YYNGEE. CDR3 length: 14 amino acids. The CDR3 nucleotides read TGTGCCAGCACCTGGGGGACTTTAGACAATGAGCAGTTCTTC. Its protein is CASTWGTLDNEQFF. Variable domain in full (rest from reference TRBV9 and TRBJ2-1): DSGVTQTPKHLITATGQRVTLRCSPRSGDLSVYWYQQSLDQGLQFLIQYYNGEERAKGNILERFSAQQFPDLHSELNLSSLELGDSALYFCASTWGTLDNEQFFGPGTRLTVL.

The chain has TRBV7-2 and TRBJ2-2, with 14 nucleotides matching TRBD2. This CDR3 is 17 amino acids long. The V gene's germline CDR1 is SGHTA and CDR2 FQGNSA. J was trimmed by 4 bases and V by 5 bases; bases with no gene match: 6. In DNA, the CDR3 is TGTGCCAGCAGCACCGGGACTAGCGGGAGAGTCACCGGGGAGCTGTTTTTT. Translating it yields CASSTGTSGRVTGELFF. The full variable domain, in which reference TRBV7-2 and TRBJ2-2 provide the parts outside the CDR3, is GAGVSQSPSNKVTEKGKDVELRCDPISGHTALYWYRQSLGQGLEFLIYFQGNSAPDKSGLPSDRFSAERTGGSVSTLTIQRTQQEDSAVYLCASSTGTSGRVTGELFFGEGSRLTVL.